The 21 T cell receptor beta chains listed next were all sequenced from one sample in a study of cytotoxic CD8 clonotypes in ibrutinib-treated CLL. Profiling relied on immunoSEQ multiplex PCR, and the TCRdb table lists in-frame clones only, not all of them. The sample yields roughly 30,000 clones, more than 75% seen once. Sequences were derived from PBMCs, sampled after 36 months of ibrutinib treatment. These receptors originate from a human donor with chronic lymphocytic leukemia.

This chain uses TRBV4-1 with TRBJ2-2; no firm D call. The ends were cut back, 2 bases at V and 3 bases at J, with 10 bases in the middle. The CDR3 has 15 amino acids. Germline V gene lookup returns CDR1 MGHRA and CDR2 YSYEKL. The DNA of the CDR3 is TGCGCCAGCAGCCAAACACTGCTCCACACCGGGGAGCTGTTTTTT. This gives the protein CASSQTLLHTGELFF.

V and J are TRBV27 and TRBJ2-5; D gene uncertain. The CDR3 extends over 16 amino acids. Deletions cut 0 bases from V and 5 bases from J, with 16 bases between. Germline V lookup: CDR1 MNHEY, CDR2 SMNVEV (reference sequence). Here the CDR3 reads CASSLSQDWLRETQYF. Here the CDR3 DNA reads TGTGCCAGCAGTTTATCCCAAGACTGGCTCAGGGAGACCCAGTACTTC.

The chain is built from TRBV13 and TRBJ1-4; D gene unclear. V was cut by 2 bases and J by 8 bases, with 12 bases left in between. Germline-derived CDR1 and CDR2 are PRHDT and FYEKMQ (reference sequence). The CDR3 is 14 residues long. CDR3 DNA sequence: TGTGCCAGCAGCTTAAGGTGGGTCGACGAAAAACTGTTTTTT. It translates to CASSLRWVDEKLFF. The full variable domain, rest sourced from reference TRBV13 and TRBJ1-4, is AAGVIQSPRHLIKEKRETATLKCYPIPRHDTVYWYQQGPGQDPQFLISFYEKMQSDKGSIPDRFSAQQFSDYHSELNMSSLELGDSALYFCASSLRWVDEKLFFGSGTQLSVL.

This sequence joins TRBV19 and TRBJ1-2; no definite D call. Germline V CDR1 and CDR2: LNHDA, SQIVND (reference sequence). The CDR3 totals 15 residues. V was clipped by 2 bases and J by 11 bases, with 21 bases between them. The CDR3 DNA is TGTGCCAGTAGTATAAAATTGGCGGCAGTTTTATGGTACACCTTC. Protein sequence: CASSIKLAAVLWYTF.

The CDR3: CASSYSVHQGYNEQFF. Here the CDR3 DNA reads TGTGCCAGCAGTTACTCAGTACACCAGGGTTACAATGAGCAGTTCTTC. V is TRBV6-5 and J is TRBJ2-1; tentatively, D is TRBD1 (5 bases). The V end lost 0 bases, the J end lost 4 bases, and 13 bases lay between the germline ends. There are 16 residues in the CDR3. From germline, CDR1 is MNHEY and CDR2 SVGAGI.

DNA for the CDR3: TGTGCCAGCGGGTCCGTTGGGACTGAAGCTTTCTTT. This codes for CASGSVGTEAFF. The chain uses TRBV27 and TRBJ1-1; no firm D call. V lost 8 bases and J 5 bases, leaving 12 bases between the germline ends. The germline V gene encodes CDR1 MNHEY and CDR2 SMNVEV (reference sequence). This CDR3 region has 12 residues.

The chain employs TRBV10-3 and TRBJ1-6, with a possible D match to TRBD1 (6 bases). The CDR3 spans 15 residues. The germline V gene has CDR1 ENHRY and CDR2 SYGVKD. The V gene lost 6 bases and the J gene lost 7 bases, with 16 bases spanning the gap. DNA for the CDR3: TGTGCCATCAGCGAACAGGGACCTAACAATTCACCCCTCCACTTT. It translates to CAISEQGPNNSPLHF.

V and J are TRBV5-1 and TRBJ2-3, with D perhaps being TRBD1 or TRBD2 (6 bases each). Germline V gene data show CDR1 as SGHRS and CDR2 as YFSETQ. V was clipped by 7 bases and J by 5 bases, with 14 bases between them. The CDR3 is 13 residues long. This chain's CDR3 is CASEAGGGDTQYF. Here the CDR3 DNA reads TGCGCCAGCGAAGCCGGGGGCGGAGATACGCAGTATTTT.

This clone was observed a single time. The genes are TRBV27 and TRBJ2-3; 11 bases are a match to TRBD2. The V gene end was trimmed by 2 bases and the J gene end by 3 bases; junction bases not matched to a gene: 7. The CDR3 covers 17 residues. Germline-derived CDR1 and CDR2 are MNHEY and SMNVEV (reference sequence). This chain's CDR3 is CASSLAVWTSGTDTQYF. DNA of the CDR3: TGTGCCAGCAGTTTAGCAGTCTGGACTAGCGGGACAGATACGCAGTATTTT.

Many counts were recorded for this clone. The J gene is TRBJ1-1, the V gene TRBV29-1; D is unclear. V lost 1 base, J lost 7 bases, and 4 bases lay in between. This CDR3 has 10 amino acids. Looked up from germline, CDR1 is SQVTM and CDR2 is ANQGSEA. The chain's CDR3 is CSVEVFEAFF. DNA of the CDR3: TGCAGCGTTGAAGTCTTTGAAGCTTTCTTT.

The CDR3 DNA sequence: TGTGCCTGGAGTACACCGGATAAGAACACTGAAGCTTTCTTT. Encoded protein: CAWSTPDKNTEAFF. The rearrangement links TRBV30 to TRBJ1-1; D gene uncertain. The germline gives CDR1 GTSNPN, CDR2 SVGIG (reference sequence). This CDR3 contains 14 residues. V dropped 2 bases and J dropped 1 base, with 11 bases sitting between them.

The V call is TRBV4-1, the J call TRBJ2-2; D unresolved. CDR1 and CDR2 from the germline V gene are MGHRA and YSYEKL. There are 12 residues in the CDR3. The V gene lost 4 bases and the J gene lost 2 bases, with 2 bases spanning the gap. CDR3 DNA sequence: TGCGCCAGCAGCCCTAACACCGGGGAGCTGTTTTTT. Protein: CASSPNTGELFF.

This clone came up once. The rearrangement uses TRBV5-1 and TRBJ2-5, with 8 positions matching TRBD1. The CDR3 runs to 15 residues. Germline loops: CDR1 SGHRS, CDR2 YFSETQ. With 4 bases clipped from V and 1 base from J, the junction kept 6 bases outside the gene matches. This CDR3 is CASSRTGKPQETQYF. CDR3 nucleotides: TGCGCCAGCAGCCGGACAGGGAAGCCCCAAGAGACCCAGTACTTC.

The rearrangement joins TRBV14 to TRBJ2-7; D tentatively fits TRBD1 or TRBD2 (6 bases each). The germline V gene encodes CDR1 SGHDN and CDR2 FVKESK. Between the trimmed V and J ends, which lost 4 bases and 4 bases, there was a span of 11 bases. The CDR3 has 13 residues. The CDR3 is CASSRGGSYEQYF. As DNA, the CDR3 is TGTGCCAGCAGCCGAGGGGGGTCTTACGAGCAGTACTTC. The whole variable domain, remainder taken from reference TRBV14 and TRBJ2-7, is EAGVTQFPSHSVIEKGQTVTLRCDPISGHDNLYWYRRVMGKEIKFLLHFVKESKQDESGMPNNRFLAERTGGTYSTLKVQPAELEDSGVYFCASSRGGSYEQYFGPGTRLTVT.

This sequence joins TRBV2 and TRBJ1-3; a possible D gene is TRBD1 (6 bases). The CDR3 has 14 amino acids. Germline CDR1 SNHLY, CDR2 FYNNEI. The V end lost 4 bases, the J end lost 6 bases, and 13 bases lay between the germline ends. DNA for the CDR3: TGTGCCAGCAGTGCCGCCAGGGGAGAAAACACCATATATTTT. Translating it yields CASSAARGENTIYF.

The chain joins TRBV5-6 to TRBJ2-1; D is unclear. CDR1 is SGHDT, CDR2 YYEEEE, per germline. The CDR3 runs 11 residues. V gave up 6 bases and J gave up 7 bases, with 8 bases separating them. The CDR3 loop is CASTWGNEQFF. Here the CDR3 DNA reads TGTGCCAGCACTTGGGGAAATGAGCAGTTCTTC. Supplemented by reference TRBV5-6 and TRBJ2-1, the full variable domain reads DAGVTQSPTHLIKTRGQQVTLRCSPKSGHDTVSWYQQALGQGPQFIFQYYEEEERQRGNFPDRFSGHQFPNYSSELNVNALLLGDSALYLCASTWGNEQFFGPGTRLTVL.

The V call is TRBV7-3, the J call TRBJ2-1; D is uncertain. The V end was cut by 3 bases, the J end by 9 bases, with 9 bases between. This CDR3 is 12 amino acids long. Germline CDR1 SGHTA, CDR2 FQGTGA. CDR3 DNA sequence: TGTGCCAGCAGCTTGTTCGGCGGTGAGCAGTTCTTC. Translated, it gives CASSLFGGEQFF.

The chain is built from TRBV5-1 and TRBJ2-1, with 12 bases fitting TRBD2. V dropped 3 bases and J dropped 4; count of bases not matched to a gene: 2. The CDR3 length is 15 residues. In germline, CDR1 is SGHRS, CDR2 YFSETQ. CDR3 loop: CASSSSGGDYNEQFF. CDR3 coding DNA: TGCGCCAGCAGCTCTAGCGGGGGGGATTACAATGAGCAGTTCTTC.

This clone was counted between two and nine times. The V gene is TRBV27, the J gene TRBJ2-7, with TRBD1 matching 9 bases. Trimming at V came to 5 bases and at J to 1 base, leaving 6 bases not matched to a gene. The CDR3 has 15 residues. Per the germline V gene, CDR1 is MNHEY and CDR2 is SMNVEV (reference sequence). The CDR3 region has the DNA TGTGCCAGCAGTCTAGGGACAGGGCCTTCCTACGAGCAGTACTTC. This translates into CASSLGTGPSYEQYF.

The chain joins TRBV15 to TRBJ1-2, with TRBD1 identical over 10 bases. Trimming took 5 bases from V and 4 from J; bases not matched to a gene: 13. The CDR3 spans 17 residues. Germline V gives CDR1 LNHNV, CDR2 YYDKDF (reference sequence). The chain's CDR3 is CATSVTGTGAIFYGYTF. The DNA of the CDR3 is TGTGCCACCAGCGTAACCGGGACAGGGGCGATTTTCTATGGCTACACCTTC.

The chain links TRBV10-2 to TRBJ1-6; 8 nucleotides align to TRBD1. CDR3 size: 16 residues. The germline V gene has CDR1 WSHSY and CDR2 SAAADI. Trimming cost V 2 bases and J 5 bases; bases outside gene matches: 5. CDR3 sequence reads: CASSEAGGLNNSPLHF. The CDR3 coding sequence is TGCGCCAGCAGTGAGGCAGGGGGCCTAAATAATTCACCCCTCCACTTT.